This T cell receptor (beta chain) was observed in a study of blood T cell repertoires in COVID-19. Using immunoSEQ multiplex PCR, the repertoire was profiled, and TCRdb retains in-frame clones only, with some absent. The table records 440,000 or so clones, about 91% of them present only once. Germline loops: CDR1 SGHRS, CDR2 YFSETQ. The V and J ends lost 1 base and 1 base respectively, with 12 bases between them. The CDR3 has 15 residues. The sample was peripheral blood. The chain recombines TRBV5-1 with TRBJ2-7; no reliable D call. The TCR sequence derives from a woman in her thirties or forties with COVID-19, enrolled during active disease. CDR3 sequence (DNA): TGCGCCAGCAGCTTGCTCGATGCGGTATCCTACGAGCAGTACTTC. Its protein is CASSLLDAVSYEQYF.